The present T cell receptor beta chain was sequenced within a study of control samples from healthy donors and cancer patients. TCRdb's table, derived via immunoSEQ multiplex PCR, lists solely in-frame clones and lacks some. The table includes 120,000 or so clones, around 92% detected once. The TCR was taken from a man older than 75 with head and neck cancer. Source material: PBMCs.

The CDR3 DNA sequence: TGTGCCAGCAGCCAAGGGACTAGCGGGGGCGAGACCCAGTACTTC. Translated, it gives CASSQGTSGGETQYF. The chain recombines TRBV4-2 with TRBJ2-5; 13 nucleotides match TRBD2. J gave up 5 bases and V 1 base, and 1 base lay outside the gene matches. Per germline, CDR1 LGHNA and CDR2 YNFKEQ. The CDR3 is made up of 15 amino acids.